This TCR beta chain was sequenced during a study of T-cell reconstitution after alpha-beta-depleted transplantation in children. The TCRbeta library was prepared with unique molecular identifiers. TCRdb redid the calling of the PCR reads with MiXCR, one entry per CDR3 protein. The profile shows 70,000 to 100,000 distinct CDR3 sequences, approximately 12% of them singletons. Deletions cut 4 bases from V and 0 bases from J, with 11 bases between. The CDR3 runs 15 residues. Germline CDR1 SGHRS, CDR2 YFSETQ. This clonotype has ten or more counts. This chain joins TRBV5-1 and TRBJ1-5; TRBD1 might be the D (6 bases). The material sequenced was PBMCs from the stem cell graft donor, taken from the stem cell graft. This TCR came from a human donor who donated a stem cell graft to a child with inherited bone marrow failure. This CDR3 reads CASSLPRGSNQPQHF. As DNA, the CDR3 is TGCGCCAGCAGCCTTCCCAGGGGTAGCAATCAGCCCCAGCATTTT.